Given below is one TCR beta chain in context. Its antigen is undetermined. The entry originates in a study of identifying expanded T cells in peripheral blood. The study, taken as a whole, reports: Two-week clone count variance significantly increased as total template count grew. Over around two and four weeks, about 15 and 18 clones changed, versus 1.2 between replicates.

Produced via immunoSEQ multiplex PCR; TCRdb's table is partial and in-frame only. Altogether over 90,000 clones are present, around 90% being singletons, with the ten largest covering 5.5% to 7%. During the collection period, no donor immune events like infections were recorded. The sample consisted of blood. The sequence was collected from a person aged 18 to 75 in good health.

The CDR3 loop reads CASSLYRLAGGTRNEQYF. In DNA form, the CDR3 reads TGTGCCAGCAGCTTATATCGACTAGCGGGGGGGACTCGAAACGAGCAGTACTTC. V and J are TRBV7-2 and TRBJ2-7; the match to TRBD2 covers 14 bases. This CDR3 has 18 residues. V shed 2 bases, J shed 5 bases, and the junction held 11 bases outside the gene matches. Germline V gene sequence: CDR1 SGHTA, CDR2 FQGNSA.